This TCR beta chain came from a study of cytomegalovirus exposure and HLA in healthy donors. Looked up from germline, CDR1 is MDHEN and CDR2 is SYDVKM. The V and J ends lost 5 bases and 5 bases respectively, with 12 bases between them. This CDR3 comprises 13 residues. Turning to this clone: The antigen is not known.

General study findings and limits: It was assumed in the presence/absence analyses that sequencing depth was roughly uniform across donors. In most subjects, TCR beta sequences reportedly gave accurate predictions of HLA-A and HLA-B alleles.

With 60 Vbeta and 13 Jbeta primers, the PCR was carried out. TCRdb keeps only in-frame clones here, not all; method: immunoSEQ multiplex PCR. The sample shows about 180,000 clones, 84% of them seen only once. This chain joins TRBV28 and TRBJ1-1; maybe TRBD1 (6 bases). Source material: PBMCs. This receptor was obtained from a boy aged 2 to 10 in good health and CMV-seronegative. The CDR3 DNA reads TGTGCCAGCAGTCCCCCCAGGGGTACTGAAGCTTTCTTT. This translates into CASSPPRGTEAFF.